This T cell receptor (beta chain) was recovered during a study of blood T cell repertoires in COVID-19 (dated by TCRdb to 2019 to 2021). Context from the whole study: Samples covering the acute and convalescent phases of COVID-19 were provided by collaborators in the United States, Italy and Spain. The prospective study material was composed of cDNA or gDNA derived from T cells, B-cell-depleted T cells, or PBMCs. Subjects who had been exposed to COVID-19, were actively infected with it, or had recovered from it provided the deeply sampled blood TCRbeta repertoires that made up the dataset. A freely available public database, intended as a resource for researchers studying the immune response to SARS-CoV-2, is where the repertoires were released. The samples were drawn from two sources: the first 160 participants of the ongoing ImmuneRACE study, and about 1,300 subjects contributed by 6 global collaborators. Nearly every sample came with metadata listing a de-identified subject ID, COVID-19 status, age in years and sex. Where available, HLA class I and class II types were taken from metadata supplied by the sample provider and were not determined by assay-based typing. Overall study outcomes, separate from this receptor: The amount of clinical and demographic metadata varied by source and participant and was provided uncurated.

V sheds 6 bases and J sheds 7 bases, leaving 12 bases between their ends. The germline V gene (reference sequence) gives CDR1 as LNHDA and CDR2 as SQIVND. The CDR3 contains 12 residues, cysteine and phenylalanine counted. Of the read, only the CDR3 DNA is kept; its 36 bases are in frame from base 1. Each collaborating institution followed its own protocols to collect whole blood in K2EDTA tubes. For TCRbeta analysis, collaborators shipped samples as frozen whole blood, isolated PBMCs, or DNA extracted from either of those sample types. A remark on this clone: The antigen it binds to is not known. No base quality values were provided; no much bigger clone lies one nucleotide off.

TCRbeta CDR3 regions were amplified from genomic DNA using the immunoSEQ Assay, a bias-controlled multiplex PCR. Under the source paper's analysis protocol: Nucleated cell counts per sample were estimated from amplification of reference gene primers within the assay. Sequence reads were collapsed and filtered to measure the absolute abundance of every unique TCRbeta CDR3 rearrangement. For each sample, productive Simpson clonality was calculated by taking the square root of Simpson's diversity index across productive rearrangements. TCRdb retrieved this table from immuneACCESS and kept in-frame rearrangements only. Not all clones are present; in checked studies, unresolved V genes account for under half, and no reason is known for the remainder. Clonal size and the V and J genes are those of that table, whereas D and trimming came from the DNA. Within this sample are fewer than 55,000 clones, with about four fifths of them counted one time only. 6.5% to 8.5% of the sample belongs to the ten largest clones.

The sample was peripheral blood. The clonotype was recovered from a man aged 70 or older with active COVID-19. The chain joins TRBV19 to TRBJ1-1, with an unclear D gene assignment. The nucleotides are TGTGCCAGTAGATCGGGTCTTGGTGAAGCTTTCTTT. It translates to CASRSGLGEAFF.